The T cell receptor (beta chain) under discussion was sequenced for a study of T cell responses to AZD1222 COVID-19 vaccine. Study-level results: The study found vaccine-associated CD4 TCRs spanning spike, dominant at 160-218 and 743-854. In a largely white British group with more females than males, clonal diversity was possibly underestimated. Baseline serostatus was positive in only six AZD1222 recipients. Two AZD1222 doses significantly raised spike-specific TCR breadth and depth over controls.

Clones were sequenced by immunoSEQ multiplex PCR, and TCRdb holds only the in-frame ones, with some missing. The sample holds 180,000 or so clones; approximately 95% are singletons and the top ten take more than 0.85%. Concerning this clone itself: Its target is unknown.

This material consisted of peripheral blood, taken 28 days after the second dose of the MenACWY control vaccine. The clonotype comes from an adult who received the MenACWY meningococcal vaccine as a control.

DNA for the CDR3: TGTGCCACCCATAACACTGAAGCTTTCTTT. Translation gives CATHNTEAFF. The V call is TRBV28, the J call TRBJ1-1, with D unresolved. The CDR3 sequence is 10 residues long. Trimming took 10 bases from V and 2 from J, leaving 5 bases between them. Germline values: CDR1 MDHEN, CDR2 SYDVKM.